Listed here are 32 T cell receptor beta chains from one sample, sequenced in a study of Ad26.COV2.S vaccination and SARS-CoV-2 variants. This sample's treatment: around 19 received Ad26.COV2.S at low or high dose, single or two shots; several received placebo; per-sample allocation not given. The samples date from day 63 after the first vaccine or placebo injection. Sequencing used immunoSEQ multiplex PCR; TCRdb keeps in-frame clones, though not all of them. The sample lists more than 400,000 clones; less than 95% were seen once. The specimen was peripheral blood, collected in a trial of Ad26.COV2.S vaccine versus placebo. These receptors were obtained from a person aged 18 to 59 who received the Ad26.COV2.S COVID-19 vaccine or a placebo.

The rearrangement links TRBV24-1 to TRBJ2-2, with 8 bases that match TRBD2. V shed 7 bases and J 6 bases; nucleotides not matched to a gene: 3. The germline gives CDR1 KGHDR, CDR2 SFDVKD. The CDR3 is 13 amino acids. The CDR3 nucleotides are TGTGCCACCAGCCTAGCGGGCGCCGGGGAGCTGTTTTTT. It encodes CATSLAGAGELFF.

The CDR3 sequence: CASSATGTFYEQYF. CDR3 DNA sequence: TGTGCCAGCAGCGCCACCGGGACATTCTACGAGCAGTACTTC. This rearrangement joins TRBV11-2 to TRBJ2-7; maybe TRBD1 (6 bases). The germline V gene encodes CDR1 SGHAT and CDR2 FQNNGV. The CDR3 spans 14 residues. Trimming removed 5 bases at V and 3 bases at J, with 14 bases between.

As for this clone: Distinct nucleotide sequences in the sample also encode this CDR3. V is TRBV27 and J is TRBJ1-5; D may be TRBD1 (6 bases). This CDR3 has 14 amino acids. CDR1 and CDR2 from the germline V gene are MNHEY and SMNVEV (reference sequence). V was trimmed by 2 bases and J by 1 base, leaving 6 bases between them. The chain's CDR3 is CASSLTGSNQPQHF. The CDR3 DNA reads TGTGCCAGCAGTTTAACAGGGAGCAATCAGCCCCAGCATTTT.

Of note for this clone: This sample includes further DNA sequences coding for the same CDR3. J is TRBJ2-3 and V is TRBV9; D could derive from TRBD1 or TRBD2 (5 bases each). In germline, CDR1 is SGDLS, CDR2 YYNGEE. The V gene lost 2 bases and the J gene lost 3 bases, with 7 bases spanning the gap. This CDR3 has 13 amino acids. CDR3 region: CASSVGGTDTQYF. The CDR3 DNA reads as TGTGCCAGCAGCGTTGGGGGAACAGATACGCAGTATTTT.

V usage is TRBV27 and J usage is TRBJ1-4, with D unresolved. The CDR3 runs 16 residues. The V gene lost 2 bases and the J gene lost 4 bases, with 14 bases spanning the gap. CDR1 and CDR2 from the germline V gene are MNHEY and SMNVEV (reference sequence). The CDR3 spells CASSLGPDRLNEKLFF. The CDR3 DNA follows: TGTGCCAGCAGTTTAGGTCCAGACCGTCTTAATGAAAAACTGTTTTTT.

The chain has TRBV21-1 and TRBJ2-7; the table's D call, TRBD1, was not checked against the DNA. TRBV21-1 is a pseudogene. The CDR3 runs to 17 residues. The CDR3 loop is CASSKEGQPWNSYEQYF. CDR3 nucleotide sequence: TGTGCCAGCAGCAAAGAGGGACAGCCATGGAACTCCTACGAGCAGTACTTC.

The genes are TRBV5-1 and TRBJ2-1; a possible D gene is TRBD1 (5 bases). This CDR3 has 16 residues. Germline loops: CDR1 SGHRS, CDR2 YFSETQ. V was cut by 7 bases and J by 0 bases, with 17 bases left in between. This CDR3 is CASAPYRLDSYNEQFF. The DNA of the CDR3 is TGCGCCAGCGCCCCTTACAGGTTAGACTCCTACAATGAGCAGTTCTTC.

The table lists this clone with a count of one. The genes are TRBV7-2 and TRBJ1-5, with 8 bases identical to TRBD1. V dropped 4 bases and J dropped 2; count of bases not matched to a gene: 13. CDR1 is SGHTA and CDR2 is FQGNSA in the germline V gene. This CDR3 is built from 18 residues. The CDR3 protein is CASSSHLGDRLGNQPQHF. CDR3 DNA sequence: TGTGCCAGCAGCTCTCACCTTGGGGACAGGCTTGGCAATCAGCCCCAGCATTTT.

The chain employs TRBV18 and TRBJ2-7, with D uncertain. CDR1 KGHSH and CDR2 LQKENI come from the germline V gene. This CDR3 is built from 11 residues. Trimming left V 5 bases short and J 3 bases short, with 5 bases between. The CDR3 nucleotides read TGTGCCAGCTCAGAAGACTACGAGCAGTACTTC. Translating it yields CASSEDYEQYF. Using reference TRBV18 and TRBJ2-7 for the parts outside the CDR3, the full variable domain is NAGVMQNPRHLVRRRGQEARLRCSPMKGHSHVYWYRQLPEEGLKFMVYLQKENIIDESGMPKERFSAEFPKEGPSILRIQQVVRGDSAAYFCASSEDYEQYFGPGTRLTVT.

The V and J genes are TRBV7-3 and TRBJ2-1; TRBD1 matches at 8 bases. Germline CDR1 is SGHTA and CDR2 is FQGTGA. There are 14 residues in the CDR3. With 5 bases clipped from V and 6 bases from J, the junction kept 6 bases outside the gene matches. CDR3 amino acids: CASSPTGQANEQFF. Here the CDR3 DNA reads TGTGCCAGCAGCCCCACGGGACAGGCCAATGAGCAGTTCTTC. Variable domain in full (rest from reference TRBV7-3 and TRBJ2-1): GAGVSQTPSNKVTEKGKYVELRCDPISGHTALYWYRQSLGQGPEFLIYFQGTGAADDSGLPNDRFFAVRPEGSVSTLKIQRTERGDSAVYLCASSPTGQANEQFFGPGTRLTVL.

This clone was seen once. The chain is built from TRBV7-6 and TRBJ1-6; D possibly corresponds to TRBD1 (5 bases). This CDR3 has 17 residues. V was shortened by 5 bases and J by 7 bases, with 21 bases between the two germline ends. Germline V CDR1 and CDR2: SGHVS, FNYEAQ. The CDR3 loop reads CASSPLVEGGANSPLHF. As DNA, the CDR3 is TGTGCCAGCAGCCCTTTAGTAGAGGGAGGGGCAAATTCACCCCTCCACTTT.

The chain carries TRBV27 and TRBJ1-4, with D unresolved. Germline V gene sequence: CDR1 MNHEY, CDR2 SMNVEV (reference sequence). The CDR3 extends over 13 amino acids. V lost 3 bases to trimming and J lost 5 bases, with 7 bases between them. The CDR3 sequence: CASSFSVNEKLFF. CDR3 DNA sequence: TGTGCCAGCAGTTTTTCAGTAAATGAAAAACTGTTTTTT. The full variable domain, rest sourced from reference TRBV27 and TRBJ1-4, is EAQVTQNPRYLITVTGKKLTVTCSQNMNHEYMSWYRQDPGLGLRQIYYSMNVEVTDKGDVPEGYKVSRKEKRNFPLILESPSPNQTSLYFCASSFSVNEKLFFGSGTQLSVL.

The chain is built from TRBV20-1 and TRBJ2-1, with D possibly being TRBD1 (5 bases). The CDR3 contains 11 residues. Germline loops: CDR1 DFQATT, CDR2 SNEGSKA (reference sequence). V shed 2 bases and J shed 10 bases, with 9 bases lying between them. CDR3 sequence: CSARNRREQFF. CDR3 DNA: TGCAGTGCTAGAAACAGGCGCGAGCAGTTCTTC.

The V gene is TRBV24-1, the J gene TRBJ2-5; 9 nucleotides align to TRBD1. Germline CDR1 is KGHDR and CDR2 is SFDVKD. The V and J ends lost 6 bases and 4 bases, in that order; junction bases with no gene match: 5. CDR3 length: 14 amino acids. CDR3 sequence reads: CATSRDRVSETQYF. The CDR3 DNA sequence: TGTGCCACCAGTAGGGACAGGGTATCAGAGACCCAGTACTTC.

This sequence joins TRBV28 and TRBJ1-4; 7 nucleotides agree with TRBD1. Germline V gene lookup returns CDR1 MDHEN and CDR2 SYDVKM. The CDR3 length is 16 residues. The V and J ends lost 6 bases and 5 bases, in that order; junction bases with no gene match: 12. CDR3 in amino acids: CASSRKTGVFNEKLFF. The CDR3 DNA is TGTGCCAGCAGCCGAAAAACAGGGGTCTTCAATGAAAAACTGTTTTTT.

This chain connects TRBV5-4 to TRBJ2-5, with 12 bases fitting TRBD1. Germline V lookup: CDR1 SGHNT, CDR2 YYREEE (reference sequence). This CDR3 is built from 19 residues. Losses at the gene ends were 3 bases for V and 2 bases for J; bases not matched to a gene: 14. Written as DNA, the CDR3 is TGTGCCAGCAGCTCCCGGGACAGGGGGCGCTTATGGGGACAAGAGACCCAGTACTTC. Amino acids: CASSSRDRGRLWGQETQYF.

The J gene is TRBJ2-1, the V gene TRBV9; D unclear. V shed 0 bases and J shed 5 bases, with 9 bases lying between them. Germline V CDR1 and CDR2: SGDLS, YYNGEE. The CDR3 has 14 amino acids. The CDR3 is CASSVGHLHNEQFF. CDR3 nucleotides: TGTGCCAGCAGCGTAGGGCATCTTCACAATGAGCAGTTCTTC.

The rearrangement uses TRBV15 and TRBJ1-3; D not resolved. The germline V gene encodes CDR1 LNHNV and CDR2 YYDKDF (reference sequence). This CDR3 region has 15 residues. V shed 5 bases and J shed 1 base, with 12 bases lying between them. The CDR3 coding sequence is TGTGCCACCAGCTCTCGGACGGGATCTGGAAACACCATATATTTT. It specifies CATSSRTGSGNTIYF.

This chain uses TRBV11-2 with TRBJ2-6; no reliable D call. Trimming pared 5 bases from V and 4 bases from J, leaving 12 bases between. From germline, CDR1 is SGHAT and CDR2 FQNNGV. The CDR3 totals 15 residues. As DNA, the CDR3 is TGTGCCAGCAGCCCGTTTTACTCGGGGGCCAACGTCCTGACTTTC. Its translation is CASSPFYSGANVLTF. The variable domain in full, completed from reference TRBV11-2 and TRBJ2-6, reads EAGVAQSPRYKIIEKRQSVAFWCNPISGHATLYWYQQILGQGPKLLIQFQNNGVVDDSQLPKDRFSAERLKGVDSTLKIQPAKLEDSAVYLCASSPFYSGANVLTFGAGSRLTVL.

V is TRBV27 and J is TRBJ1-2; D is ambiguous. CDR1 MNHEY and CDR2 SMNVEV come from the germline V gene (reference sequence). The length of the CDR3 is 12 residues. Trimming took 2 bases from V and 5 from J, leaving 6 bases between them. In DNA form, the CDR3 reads TGTGCCAGCAGTTTAGGAAGTTATGGCTACACCTTC. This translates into CASSLGSYGYTF.

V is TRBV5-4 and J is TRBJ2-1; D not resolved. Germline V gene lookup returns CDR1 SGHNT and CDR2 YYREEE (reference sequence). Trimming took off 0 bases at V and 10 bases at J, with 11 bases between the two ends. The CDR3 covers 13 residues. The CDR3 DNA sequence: TGTGCCAGCAGCTTGGAGTGGCTGGACGAGCAGTTCTTC. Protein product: CASSLEWLDEQFF.

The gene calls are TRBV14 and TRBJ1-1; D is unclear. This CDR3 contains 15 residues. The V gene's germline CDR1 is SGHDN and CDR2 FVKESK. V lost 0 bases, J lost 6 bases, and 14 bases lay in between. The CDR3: CASSQELWAGSEAFF. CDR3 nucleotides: TGTGCCAGCAGCCAAGAACTCTGGGCAGGATCTGAAGCTTTCTTT. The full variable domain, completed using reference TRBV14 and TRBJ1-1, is EAGVTQFPSHSVIEKGQTVTLRCDPISGHDNLYWYRRVMGKEIKFLLHFVKESKQDESGMPNNRFLAERTGGTYSTLKVQPAELEDSGVYFCASSQELWAGSEAFFGQGTRLTVV.

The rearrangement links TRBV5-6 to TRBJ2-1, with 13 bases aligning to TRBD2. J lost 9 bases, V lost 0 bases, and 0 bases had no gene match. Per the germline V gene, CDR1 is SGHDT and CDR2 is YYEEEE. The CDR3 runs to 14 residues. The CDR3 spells CASSLGLAGGEQFF. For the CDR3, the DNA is TGTGCCAGCAGCTTGGGACTAGCGGGAGGTGAGCAGTTCTTC.

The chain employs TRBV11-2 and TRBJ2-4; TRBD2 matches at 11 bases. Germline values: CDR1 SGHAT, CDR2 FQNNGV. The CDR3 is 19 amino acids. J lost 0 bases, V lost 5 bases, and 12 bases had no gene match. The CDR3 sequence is CASSGVGLAGGLAKNIQYF. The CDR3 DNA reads TGTGCCAGCAGCGGGGTCGGGCTAGCGGGAGGACTAGCCAAAAACATTCAGTACTTC.

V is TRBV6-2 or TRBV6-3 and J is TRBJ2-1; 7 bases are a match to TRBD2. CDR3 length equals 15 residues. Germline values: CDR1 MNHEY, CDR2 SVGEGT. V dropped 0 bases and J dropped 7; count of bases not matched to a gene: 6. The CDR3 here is CASSYSTGEGNEQFF. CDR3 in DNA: TGTGCCAGCAGTTACTCGACGGGGGAGGGGAATGAGCAGTTCTTC.

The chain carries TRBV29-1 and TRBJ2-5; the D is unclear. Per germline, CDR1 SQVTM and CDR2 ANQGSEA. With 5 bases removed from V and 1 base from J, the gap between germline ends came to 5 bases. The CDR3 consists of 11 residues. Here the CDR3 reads CSVSSQETQYF. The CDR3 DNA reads TGCAGCGTTTCCTCCCAAGAGACCCAGTACTTC.

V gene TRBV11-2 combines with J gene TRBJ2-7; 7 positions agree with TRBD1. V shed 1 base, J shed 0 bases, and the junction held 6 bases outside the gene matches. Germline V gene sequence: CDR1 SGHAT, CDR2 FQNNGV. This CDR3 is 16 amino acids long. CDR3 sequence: CASSLVLQGSSYEQYF. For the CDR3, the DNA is TGTGCCAGCAGCTTAGTACTACAGGGGTCCTCCTACGAGCAGTACTTC.

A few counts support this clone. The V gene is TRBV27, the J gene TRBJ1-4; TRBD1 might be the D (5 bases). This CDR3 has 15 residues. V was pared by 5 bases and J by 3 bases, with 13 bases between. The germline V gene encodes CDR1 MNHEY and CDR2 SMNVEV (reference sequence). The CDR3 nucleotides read TGTGCCAGCAGTAGCGAGGGGTTTGCTAATGAAAAACTGTTTTTT. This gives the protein CASSSEGFANEKLFF.

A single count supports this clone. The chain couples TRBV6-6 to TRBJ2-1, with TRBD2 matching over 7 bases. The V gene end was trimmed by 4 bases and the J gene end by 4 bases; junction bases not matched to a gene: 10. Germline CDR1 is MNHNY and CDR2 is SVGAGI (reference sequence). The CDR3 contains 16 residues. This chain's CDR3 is CASSSRIAGGYNEQFF. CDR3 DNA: TGTGCCAGCAGTTCCCGGATAGCGGGTGGATACAATGAGCAGTTCTTC.

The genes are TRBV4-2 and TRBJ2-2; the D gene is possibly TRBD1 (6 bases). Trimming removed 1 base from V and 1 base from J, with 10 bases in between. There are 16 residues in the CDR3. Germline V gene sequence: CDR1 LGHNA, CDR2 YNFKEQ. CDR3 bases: TGTGCCAGCAGCCAAGTTGGGACACTGAACACCGGGGAGCTGTTTTTT. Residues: CASSQVGTLNTGELFF.

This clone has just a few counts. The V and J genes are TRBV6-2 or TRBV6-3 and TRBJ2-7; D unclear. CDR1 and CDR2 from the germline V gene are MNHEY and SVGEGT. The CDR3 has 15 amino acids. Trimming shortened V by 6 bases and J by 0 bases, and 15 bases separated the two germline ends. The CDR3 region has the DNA TGTGCCAGCAGCCTGGACCCGGGTTACTCCTACGAGCAGTACTTC. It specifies CASSLDPGYSYEQYF.

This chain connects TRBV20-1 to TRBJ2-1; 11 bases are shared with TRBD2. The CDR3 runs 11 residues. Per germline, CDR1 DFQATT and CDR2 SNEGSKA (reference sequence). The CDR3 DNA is TGCAGGGGGACTAGCGGAAGTGAGCAGTTCTTC. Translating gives CRGTSGSEQFF.